This T cell receptor beta chain emerged from a study of blood T cell repertoires in COVID-19 (dated by TCRdb to between 2020 and 2021). Background for the entire study: The collaborator samples originated in the United States, Italy and Spain and spanned the acute and convalescent phases of COVID-19. The material from the prospective study consisted of cDNA or gDNA derived from T cells, B-cell-depleted T cells, or PBMCs. Deeply sampled blood TCRbeta repertoires from subjects exposed to, actively infected with, or recovered from COVID-19 were included in the dataset. The repertoires were released in a freely available public database meant as a resource for research on the immune response to SARS-CoV-2. Samples came from the ongoing ImmuneRACE study (first 160 participants) plus 1,254 subjects from 6 global collaborators. The sample metadata nearly always contained a de-identified subject ID, COVID-19 status, age in years and sex. HLA class I and class II types, where available, came from metadata supplied by the sample provider rather than from assay-based typing.

General study outcomes and caveats: Clinical and demographic metadata were provided uncurated, with the amount varying by source and participant.

TCRbeta CDR3 regions were amplified from genomic DNA using the immunoSEQ Assay, a bias-controlled multiplex PCR. As for the authors' bioinformatics: The number of nucleated cells in each sample was estimated by amplification of reference gene primers within the assay. To quantify the absolute abundance of each unique TCRbeta CDR3 rearrangement, sequence reads were collapsed and filtered. For each sample, productive Simpson clonality was calculated as the square root of Simpson's diversity index over productive rearrangements. As stored in TCRdb, this immuneACCESS dataset retains in-frame rearrangements with V and J assigned. A fraction of the clones does not appear; measured against another copy, unresolved V genes explain less than half of the discrepancy, and the remainder lacks a known reason. Clone size and the V and J calls come from that table; the DNA yielded D and trimming. A total of under 300,000 clones appear in this sample, about 86% of them only once. The ten most abundant clones make up 5.5% to 6.5% of the sample.

Collaborating institutions collected whole blood in K2EDTA tubes following their own protocols. Collaborator samples were shipped for TCRbeta analysis as frozen whole blood, isolated PBMCs, or DNA extracted from either sample type. Details on this clone: It has no known antigen specificity. One base away there is no much larger clone; base qualities are not given.

This receptor was identified in a man in his 60s with acute or convalescent COVID-19. The sequenced sample was peripheral blood.

The DNA sequence reads TGTGCCAGCAGTTCGTCCCATGGTACGGTATATGGCTACACCTTC. Its translation reads: CASSSSHGTVYGYTF. The rearrangement joined TRBV28 to TRBJ1-2; the D segment cannot be called with confidence. Spanning cysteine to phenylalanine, the CDR3 consists of 15 amino acids. The retained sequence is limited to the CDR3, 45 bases, with the frame set at the first base. V drops 4 bases and J drops 5 bases, leaving 17 bases in between. The germline V gene gives CDR1 as MDHEN and CDR2 as SYDVKM.